This T cell receptor beta chain was recovered during a study of blood T cell repertoires in COVID-19. Study overall: PBMCs, B-cell-depleted T cells, or T cells were the source of the cDNA or gDNA that made up the material.

Profiling relied on immunoSEQ multiplex PCR, and the TCRdb table lists in-frame clones only, not all of them. The sample has 400,000 to 500,000 clones, approximately 90% seen once. The CDR3 contains 15 residues. Germline CDR1 reads MNHEY; CDR2 reads SMNVEV (reference sequence). V was shortened by 0 bases and J by 8 bases, with 16 bases between the two germline ends. The TCR sequence derives from a woman between 18 and 29 years old who had been exposed to COVID-19. Sequenced sample: PBMCs or T cells enriched from blood (not recorded which). The chain recombines TRBV27 with TRBJ1-2; D possibly corresponds to TRBD1 (6 bases). CDR3 sequence reads: CASSLSGGLIQGYTF. In DNA, the CDR3 is TGTGCCAGCAGTTTATCGGGGGGGCTCATACAGGGCTACACCTTC.